This is a list of T cell receptor beta chains from one sample in a study of T-cell reconstitution after alpha-beta-depleted transplantation in children. MiXCR, applied by TCRdb to the PCR reads, yields one record per CDR3 protein. The sample has about 540,000 distinct CDR3 sequences, 25% to 30% seen once. The material sequenced was PBMCs, taken before TCRalphabeta/CD19-depleted stem cell transplant. These receptor sequences come from a boy under three years old with Wiskott-Aldrich syndrome, due to receive a stem cell transplant. Each CDR3 is given without its conserved first and last residue. D genes are given only for firm matches.

d_gene	v_gene	CDR3aa
-	TRBV10-3	AISESAAAAYGYT
TRBD2	TRBV20-1	SGKRDPYNEQF
-	TRBV5-1	ASSLWWADTQY
TRBD2	TRBV7-2	ASSPRTSGLAKNIQY
-	TRBV28	ASSFLRNGLFSGNTIY
TRBD2	TRBV28	ASSLEREYFTDTQY
TRBD1	TRBV24-1	ATSDGGTAIGYT
TRBD1	TRBV10-2	ASRRTGGPTEAF
-	TRBV12-3/TRBV12-4	ASSLRRGGQPQH
-	TRBV12-3/TRBV12-4	ASSFGDRGYT
-	TRBV5-1	ASSKASYNEQF
TRBD2	TRBV2	ASSLEMGLAGGGNEQF
-	TRBV6-6	ASRLADTQY
TRBD2	TRBV7-9	ASSFMLALAGTYEQY
TRBD1	TRBV28	ASSFSRTGPNLYNEQF
-	TRBV5-1	ASSLLGGSVAGELF
-	TRBV6-1	ASSEYMSTTNEKLF
-	TRBV5-1	ADRKLRRALYEQY
TRBD1	TRBV9	ASSAKTGSRNTIY
-	TRBV12-3/TRBV12-4	ASSLQQGVAGELF
TRBD2	TRBV30	AWRNTGGSIGELF
TRBD2	TRBV5-1	ASSPGPSGSTDTQY
TRBD1	TRBV28	ASSEGQIEANVLT
TRBD2	TRBV5-1	ASSLASGRGEQF
-	TRBV10-3	AVKRSPDSYTQY
-	TRBV28	ASIRAGTHEQY
-	TRBV18	ASSLQGRVSEAF
-	TRBV3-1	ASSQGRDPRNTIY
TRBD2	TRBV7-9	ASSLVPGGYTGELL
-	TRBV20-1	SARVGRLNTEAF
-	TRBV27	ASSPRQNRNTIY
-	TRBV11-2	ASSLVTVPYNEQF
TRBD2	TRBV5-5	ASSPWTSARYEQY
TRBD2	TRBV20-1	SARIPRGAGVNTQY
TRBD2	TRBV12-3/TRBV12-4	ASSFPGLADYNEQF
-	TRBV7-8	ASSFGSDSYNEQF
-	TRBV15	ATSRDRGNTIY
TRBD2	TRBV24-1	ATSAGLATEQY
-	TRBV20-1	SARFFETQY
-	TRBV5-1	ASSTYRDGFYNEQF
TRBD2	TRBV5-1	ASRRTGGPTGELF
-	TRBV12-3/TRBV12-4	ASAKADEQY
TRBD1	TRBV5-1	ASSLTTGLNEQY
TRBD2	TRBV27	ASSLWPTSGRPYEQY
TRBD2	TRBV2	ASSEVLAGVSRNEQF
-	TRBV3-1	ASSQQGRNQPQH
-	TRBV7-9	ASSPVDGYT